A single T cell receptor (beta chain) is shown here with its context. The target antigen is unknown. Read sequence stops 3 residues before the CDR3 end, and the germline J gene provides the missing end. This sample was taken from a study of T cells in women clearing cervical HPV infection. Study information: Case blood drawn at lesion detection; control blood after infection cleared. Whole-study findings and limits: Effector/memory and HPV-specific T cells were not isolated, and association timing is unknown. Unknown T-cell numbers per sample may underlie the richness differences.

The CDR3 is 15 residues long. Unmatched junction bases numbered 10, after V lost 5 bases and J lost 4 bases. Germline CDR1 reads DFQATT; CDR2 reads SNEGSKA (reference sequence). Some clones are missing from TCRdb's copy, which holds only in-frame ones; the method was immunoSEQ multiplex PCR. Its clone listing holds tens of thousands of clones. The sample taken for sequencing was blood buffy coat. The V gene is TRBV20-1, the J gene TRBJ1-5; 8 bases are a match to TRBD1. This receptor was identified in a woman aged 18 to 75 with a cervical HPV16 infection that either progressed to CIN3+ or cleared (not recorded which). The CDR3 here is CSAPNRGSPNQPQHF. The sequenced CDR3 bases are TGCAGTGCTCCCAACAGGGGGTCGCCGAATCAGCCC.